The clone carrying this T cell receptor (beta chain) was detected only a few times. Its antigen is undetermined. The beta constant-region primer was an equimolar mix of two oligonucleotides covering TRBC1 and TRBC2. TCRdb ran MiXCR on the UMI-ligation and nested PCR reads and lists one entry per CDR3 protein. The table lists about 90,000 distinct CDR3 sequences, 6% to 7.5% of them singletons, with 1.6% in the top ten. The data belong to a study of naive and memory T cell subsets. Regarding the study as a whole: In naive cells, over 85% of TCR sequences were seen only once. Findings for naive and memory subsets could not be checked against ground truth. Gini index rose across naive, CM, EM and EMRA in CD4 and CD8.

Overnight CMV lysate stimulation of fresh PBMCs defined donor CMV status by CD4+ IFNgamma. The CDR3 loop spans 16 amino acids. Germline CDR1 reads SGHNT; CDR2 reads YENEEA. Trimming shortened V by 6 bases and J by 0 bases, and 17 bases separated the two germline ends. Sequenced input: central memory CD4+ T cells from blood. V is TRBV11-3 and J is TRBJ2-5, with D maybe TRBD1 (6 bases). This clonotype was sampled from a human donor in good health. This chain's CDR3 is CASRIQGSGDQETQYF. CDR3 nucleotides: TGTGCCAGCAGAATCCAGGGGAGTGGGGACCAAGAGACCCAGTACTTC.